This T cell receptor (beta chain) emerged from a study of T cells expressing NK-cell markers. Study as a whole: In the group of eight sequenced donors, seven were HCMV-seropositive and one was seronegative. The study, taken as a whole, reports: Also leading the CD3+CD56-NKG2C+ fraction in a handful of donors were these clonotypes. It remained uncertain whether the expanded NKG2C+ T cell clones were specific for HCMV antigens.

CDR1 and CDR2 from the germline V gene are LGHNA and YSLEER. The CDR3 extends over 20 amino acids. Details on this clonotype: What it binds is not known.

After re-calling the 5' RACE reads, TCRdb lists one entry per CDR3 protein, DNA absent. The sample totals 400,000 to 450,000 distinct CDR3 sequences. The specimen was blood T cells: a sorted CD56 or NKG2C T cell subset, CD4+ or CD8+ T cells, or bulk PBMC T cells (not recorded which). The receptor's source is a woman between 18 and 69 years old in good health. The gene calls are TRBV4-3 and TRBJ2-6; TCRdb's D call, TRBD2, is unchecked because there is no DNA. Here the CDR3 reads CASSQDPSGGTPSGANVLTF.